Each of the 15 T cell receptor beta chains below was sequenced from the same sample in a study of T cells in Graves' hyperthyroidism and ophthalmopathy (dated by TCRdb to the late 2010s). The library came from multiplex PCR. Sequencing relied on an Illumina HiSeq 2000. Amplification of TCR beta CDR3 regions was carried out from RNA transcripts. A first-round RT-PCR of the TCR CDR3 used the HTBI primer set with the Qiagen OneStep RT-PCR kit. The public reads were quality trimmed at Q25 with fastp and then assembled into clones with MiXCR by TCRdb, keeping productive beta chains. Rows with one shared CDR3 protein collapse into an entry with the most common genes and DNA. The sample records 400,000 to 600,000 distinct CDR3 sequences, more than 15% of which are singletons. The top ten clonotypes cover 29% of the sample. The sample was blood. Every receptor here comes from a woman between 25 and 40 years old with Graves' ophthalmopathy.

The chain joins TRBV28 to TRBJ2-7; unclear D gene. The CDR3 has 12 amino acids. Trimming removed 4 bases from V and 3 bases from J, with 7 bases in between. Germline loops: CDR1 MDHEN, CDR2 SYDVKM. The CDR3 DNA sequence: TGTGCCAGCAGTTCGTCCGACTACGAGCAGTACTTC. Its translation: CASSSSDYEQYF.

This clonotype has at least ten counts. J is TRBJ1-1 and V is TRBV7-3; D is undetermined. Trimming removed 6 bases from V and 2 bases from J, with 13 bases in between. Germline CDR1 is SGHTA and CDR2 is FQGTGA. The CDR3 has 14 residues. In DNA form, the CDR3 reads TGTGCCAGCAGTCAACAGAGTACCAACACTGAAGCTTTCTTT. Translation gives CASSQQSTNTEAFF.

This clonotype came up once. V usage is TRBV20-1 and J usage is TRBJ2-5; 9 bases are a match to TRBD1. The J segment lost 5 bases and the V segment lost 5 bases, leaving 12 bases of the junction unmatched. CDR1 is DFQATT and CDR2 is SNEGSKA in the germline V gene (reference sequence). CDR3 size: 15 residues. The CDR3 region has the DNA TGCAGTGCTGGAACAGGGGGCACGGGATCTGAGACCCAGTACTTC. Protein product: CSAGTGGTGSETQYF.

This clonotype has more than one count but fewer than ten. The gene calls are TRBV29-1 and TRBJ2-7, with D perhaps matching TRBD2 (5 bases). Germline CDR1 is SQVTM and CDR2 is ANQGSEA. The CDR3 runs to 12 residues. V dropped 5 bases and J dropped 2 bases, with 10 bases sitting between them. The CDR3 here is CSVRSGTYEQYF. In nucleotides, the CDR3 is TGCAGCGTTAGGTCGGGGACCTACGAGCAGTACTTC.

CDR3 sequence reads: CASREDSIQETQYF. The DNA of the CDR3 is TGTGCCAGCAGGGAGGACAGTATCCAAGAGACCCAGTACTTC. This chain links TRBV2 with TRBJ2-5; maybe TRBD1 (6 bases). The ends were cut back, 6 bases at V and 1 base at J, with 12 bases in the middle. From germline, CDR1 is SNHLY and CDR2 FYNNEI. This CDR3 is 14 amino acids long.

This rearrangement joins TRBV4-1 to TRBJ2-4; no definite D call. CDR3 length: 18 residues. V dropped 1 base and J dropped 6 bases, with 22 bases sitting between them. In germline, CDR1 is MGHRA, CDR2 YSYEKL. The CDR3 loop is CASSQVVTSQAPLNIQYF. In DNA form, the CDR3 reads TGCGCCAGCAGCCAAGTGGTTACGTCGCAGGCCCCTTTAAACATTCAGTACTTC.

This clonotype occurred many times. The V gene is TRBV28, the J gene TRBJ1-2; tentatively, D is TRBD1 (5 bases). The V gene lost 4 bases and the J gene lost 4 bases, with 16 bases spanning the gap. The CDR3 contains 15 residues. CDR1 and CDR2 (germline): MDHEN, SYDVKM. CDR3 sequence reads: CASSWLLQGSYGYTF. Written as DNA, the CDR3 is TGTGCCAGCAGTTGGCTCCTCCAGGGCTCCTATGGCTACACCTTC.

There are many counts of this clonotype. The chain couples TRBV20-1 to TRBJ1-5; D is possibly TRBD1 (5 bases). Germline CDR1 is DFQATT and CDR2 is SNEGSKA (reference sequence). Trimming cost V 3 bases and J 5 bases, with 11 bases left between them. The CDR3 extends over 13 amino acids. CDR3 in DNA: TGCAGTGCTAGCAGGGTTTATGATCAGCCCCAGCATTTT. It specifies CSASRVYDQPQHF.

The sample holds many counts of this clonotype. This chain connects TRBV7-8 to TRBJ2-5; D might be TRBD1 (5 bases). Trimming pared 6 bases from V and 1 base from J, leaving 15 bases between. The CDR3 is 15 residues long. The germline CDR1 and CDR2 sequences are SGHVS and FQNEAQ. This CDR3 is CASSPQTGGQETQYF. CDR3 in DNA: TGTGCCAGCAGTCCACAAACAGGTGGCCAAGAGACCCAGTACTTC.

This clonotype showed up just a few times. This chain links TRBV10-3 with TRBJ1-1, with no clear D. This CDR3 is built from 13 residues. The germline CDR1 and CDR2 sequences are ENHRY and SYGVKD. The V end lost 10 bases, the J end lost 0 bases, and 12 bases lay between the germline ends. The DNA of the CDR3 is TGTGCCAGCAAGGTCAGATTGAACACTGAAGCTTTCTTT. Its translation is CASKVRLNTEAFF.

The chain has TRBV10-3 and TRBJ2-1; no definite D call. This CDR3 is 11 amino acids long. The germline CDR1 and CDR2 sequences are ENHRY and SYGVKD. V lost 4 bases and J 9 bases, leaving 7 bases between the germline ends. This CDR3 reads CAISGQGEQFF. CDR3 in DNA: TGTGCCATCAGTGGCCAAGGTGAGCAGTTCTTC.

V and J are TRBV12-3 or TRBV12-4 and TRBJ2-1, with a possible D match to TRBD2 (6 bases). The V end was cut by 3 bases, the J end by 0 bases, with 12 bases between. The CDR3 totals 16 residues. The CDR3 coding sequence is TGTGCCAGCAGTTTTTACCGGGGGAGCTCCTACAATGAGCAGTTCTTC. Encoded protein: CASSFYRGSSYNEQFF.

This clonotype was seen a few times. The chain joins TRBV20-1 to TRBJ2-2; D is uncertain. Germline values: CDR1 DFQATT, CDR2 SNEGSKA (reference sequence). Trimming left V 0 bases short and J 1 base short, with 12 bases between. This CDR3 has 16 residues. This CDR3 is CSARESSTLNTGELFF. CDR3 DNA sequence: TGCAGTGCTAGAGAATCGTCGACGTTGAACACCGGGGAGCTGTTTTTT.

This clonotype has at least ten counts. V is TRBV5-1 and J is TRBJ2-1, with D perhaps TRBD2 (8 bases). CDR1 and CDR2 from the germline V gene are SGHRS and YFSETQ. V dropped 0 bases and J dropped 5 bases, with 12 bases sitting between them. The CDR3 is made up of 15 amino acids. The chain's CDR3 is CASSLAGGGHNEQFF. CDR3 nucleotides: TGCGCCAGCAGCTTGGCGGGAGGGGGCCACAATGAGCAGTTCTTC.

This clonotype was detected many times. This chain uses TRBV6-1 with TRBJ2-3; D gene uncertain. This CDR3 contains 16 residues. Per the germline V gene, CDR1 is MNHNS and CDR2 is SASEGT. Deletions cut 3 bases from V and 5 bases from J, with 18 bases between. The CDR3 region has the DNA TGTGCCAGCAGTGACGAGGTGGGCCTTAGGGTAGATACGCAGTATTTT. Residues: CASSDEVGLRVDTQYF.